The 10 T cell receptor beta chains below all came from one sample that was sequenced in a study of early T cells in non-severe SARS-CoV-2 infection. TCRdb independently ran MiXCR on the 5' RACE reads; one entry per CDR3 protein. The data hold tens of thousands of distinct CDR3 sequences, with approximately 5.8% observed a single time. Sequencing used whole blood. These receptors all stem from an adult who was a healthcare worker with PCR-confirmed SARS-CoV-2 infection or an uninfected control (not recorded which).

Ten or more counts support this clonotype. This chain links TRBV20-1 with TRBJ2-7; no firm D call. Germline V gene lookup returns CDR1 DFQATT and CDR2 SNEGSKA (reference sequence). V gave up 5 bases and J gave up 7 bases, with 12 bases separating them. The CDR3 covers 11 residues. The CDR3 DNA is TGCAGTGCTTTTAGGGTGGAAGAGCAGTACTTC. Protein sequence: CSAFRVEEQYF.

There are many counts of this clonotype. For the CDR3, the DNA is TGTGCCAGCAGCTTAAACGGTAGATTAGCGGGGGGGAATGAGCAGTTCTTC. Encoded protein: CASSLNGRLAGGNEQFF. The rearrangement uses TRBV7-2 and TRBJ2-1; TRBD2 matches at 11 bases. The J segment lost 7 bases and the V segment lost 2 bases, leaving 10 bases of the junction unmatched. There are 17 residues in the CDR3. Germline CDR1 and CDR2: SGHTA and FQGNSA.

This clonotype was detected ten times or more. The V and J genes are TRBV29-1 and TRBJ2-5; no reliable D call. Germline values: CDR1 SQVTM, CDR2 ANQGSEA. This CDR3 has 14 amino acids. V was trimmed by 4 bases and J by 1 base, leaving 13 bases between them. CDR3 loop: CSVVNPTFQETQYF. CDR3 coding DNA: TGCAGCGTTGTTAATCCGACCTTCCAAGAGACCCAGTACTTC.

This clonotype has ten or more counts. The chain combines TRBV27 with TRBJ2-1, with D possibly matching TRBD2 (5 bases). The V end lost 5 bases, the J end lost 0 bases, and 11 bases lay between the germline ends. The CDR3 has 15 residues. Germline values: CDR1 MNHEY, CDR2 SMNVEV (reference sequence). This CDR3 reads CASSEAASSYNEQFF. DNA of the CDR3: TGTGCCAGCAGTGAAGCGGCTAGCTCCTACAATGAGCAGTTCTTC.

Remarks on this clonotype: A much bigger clone sits one base away, suggesting this may be a read error. This chain uses TRBV5-1 with TRBJ2-3; D call uncertain. The CDR3 runs to 15 residues. CDR1 and CDR2 (germline): SGHRS, YFSETQ. The CDR3 loop is CASSLNQVSTNTQYF. Here the CDR3 DNA reads TGCGCCAGCAGCTTGAACCAGGTCAGCACAAATACGCAGTATTTT.

In this sample, this clonotype turned up a few times. The genes are TRBV5-1 and TRBJ1-5; TRBD1 matches at 9 bases. V was clipped by 4 bases and J by 3 bases; unmatched bases: 8. The length of the CDR3 is 16 residues. Germline CDR1 and CDR2: SGHRS and YFSETQ. The CDR3 DNA reads as TGCGCCAGCAGCCCATGGACAGGGGAACACAATCAGCCCCAGCATTTT. It specifies CASSPWTGEHNQPQHF. The whole variable domain, filled in from reference TRBV5-1 and TRBJ1-5, reads KAGVTQTPRYLIKTRGQQVTLSCSPISGHRSVSWYQQTPGQGLQFLFEYFSETQRNKGNFPGRFSGRQFSNSRSEMNVSTLELGDSALYLCASSPWTGEHNQPQHFGDGTRLSIL.

This clonotype came up many times. Here the CDR3 reads CSVGGGTEAFF. CDR3 coding DNA: TGCAGCGTTGGGGGGGGGACTGAAGCTTTCTTT. The chain is built from TRBV29-1 and TRBJ1-1; weak D call: TRBD1 (5 bases). Germline values: CDR1 SQVTM, CDR2 ANQGSEA. The V end was cut by 4 bases, the J end by 5 bases, with 8 bases between. CDR3 length: 11 residues.

This chain links TRBV24-1 with TRBJ1-5, with TRBD1 identical over 7 bases. The V segment lost 3 bases and the J segment 2 bases; nucleotides outside the gene matches: 6. Germline CDR1 KGHDR, CDR2 SFDVKD. The CDR3 spans 16 residues. This CDR3 reads CATSDTQGVGNQPQHF. CDR3 bases: TGTGCCACCAGTGATACGCAGGGGGTCGGCAATCAGCCCCAGCATTTT.

This clonotype has a count of ten or more. The V and J genes are TRBV12-5 and TRBJ1-1; D uncertain. Trimming stripped 0 bases from V and 1 base from J, with 12 bases between. Germline assignment: CDR1 LGHNT and CDR2 FRNRAP. The CDR3 totals 16 residues. The CDR3 DNA reads TGTGCTAGTGGTTTGGTACAAGGACGTACGAACACTGAAGCTTTCTTT. It codes for CASGLVQGRTNTEAFF.

This clonotype showed up many times. The rearrangement links TRBV6-6 to TRBJ2-7, with D uncertain. Trimming pared 4 bases from V and 7 bases from J, leaving 8 bases between. Germline V gene lookup returns CDR1 MNHNY and CDR2 SVGAGI (reference sequence). The CDR3 has 11 residues. The CDR3 loop is CASSSLQEQYF. CDR3 DNA sequence: TGTGCCAGCAGTTCCTTACAGGAGCAGTACTTC.